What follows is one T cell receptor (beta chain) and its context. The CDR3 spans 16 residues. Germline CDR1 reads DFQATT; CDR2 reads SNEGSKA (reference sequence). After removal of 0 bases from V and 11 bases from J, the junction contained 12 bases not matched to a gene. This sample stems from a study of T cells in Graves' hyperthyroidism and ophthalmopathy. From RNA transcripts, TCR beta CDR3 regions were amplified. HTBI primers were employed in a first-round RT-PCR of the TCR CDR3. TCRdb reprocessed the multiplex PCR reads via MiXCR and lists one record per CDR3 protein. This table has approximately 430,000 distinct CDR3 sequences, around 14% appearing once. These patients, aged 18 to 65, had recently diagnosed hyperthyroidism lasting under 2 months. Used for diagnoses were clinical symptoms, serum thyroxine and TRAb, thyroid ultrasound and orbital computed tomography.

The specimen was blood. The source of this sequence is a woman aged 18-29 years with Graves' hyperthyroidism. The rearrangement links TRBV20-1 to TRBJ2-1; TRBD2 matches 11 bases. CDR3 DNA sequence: TGCAGTGCTAGAGATCCTGGGGCTAGCGGGGGGAATAAGCAGTTCTTC. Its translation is CSARDPGASGGNKQFF.